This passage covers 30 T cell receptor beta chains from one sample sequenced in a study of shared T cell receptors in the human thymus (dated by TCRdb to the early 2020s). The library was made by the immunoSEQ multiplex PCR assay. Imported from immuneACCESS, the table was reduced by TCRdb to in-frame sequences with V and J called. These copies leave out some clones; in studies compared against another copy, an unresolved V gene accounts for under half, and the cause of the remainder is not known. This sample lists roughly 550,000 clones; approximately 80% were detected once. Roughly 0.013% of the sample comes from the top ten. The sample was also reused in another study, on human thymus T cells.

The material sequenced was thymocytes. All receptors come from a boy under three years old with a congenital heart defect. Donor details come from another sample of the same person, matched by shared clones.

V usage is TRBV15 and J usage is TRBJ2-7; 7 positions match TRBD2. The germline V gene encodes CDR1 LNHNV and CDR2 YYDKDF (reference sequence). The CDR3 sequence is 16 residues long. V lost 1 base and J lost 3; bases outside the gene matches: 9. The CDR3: CATSRGGTGGYYEQYF. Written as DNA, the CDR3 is TGTGCCACCAGCAGAGGAGGAACGGGAGGTTACTACGAGCAGTACTTC. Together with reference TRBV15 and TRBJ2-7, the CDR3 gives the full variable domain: DAMVIQNPRYQVTQFGKPVTLSCSQTLNHNVMYWYQQKSSQAPKLLFHYYDKDFNNEADTPDNFQSRRPNTSFCFLDIRSPGLGDTAMYLCATSRGGTGGYYEQYFGPGTRLTVT.

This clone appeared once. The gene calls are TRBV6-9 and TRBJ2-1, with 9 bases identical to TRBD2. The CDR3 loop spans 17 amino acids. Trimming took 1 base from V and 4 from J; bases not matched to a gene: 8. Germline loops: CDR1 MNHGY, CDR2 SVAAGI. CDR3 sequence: CASSYYGRTSVYNEQFF. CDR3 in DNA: TGTGCCAGCAGTTATTACGGGCGGACTAGCGTGTACAATGAGCAGTTCTTC.

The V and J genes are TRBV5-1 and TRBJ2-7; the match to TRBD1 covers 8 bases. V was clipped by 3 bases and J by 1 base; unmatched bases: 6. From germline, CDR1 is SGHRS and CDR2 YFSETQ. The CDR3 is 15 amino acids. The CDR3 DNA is TGCGCCAGCAGCTCGCTACAGGGGGAGTCCTACGAGCAGTACTTC. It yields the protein CASSSLQGESYEQYF.

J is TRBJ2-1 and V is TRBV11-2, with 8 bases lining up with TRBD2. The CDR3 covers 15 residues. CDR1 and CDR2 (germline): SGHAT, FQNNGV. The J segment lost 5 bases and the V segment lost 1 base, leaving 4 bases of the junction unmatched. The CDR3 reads CASSLAGGRHNEQFF. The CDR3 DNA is TGTGCCAGCAGCTTAGCGGGAGGGCGCCACAATGAGCAGTTCTTC.

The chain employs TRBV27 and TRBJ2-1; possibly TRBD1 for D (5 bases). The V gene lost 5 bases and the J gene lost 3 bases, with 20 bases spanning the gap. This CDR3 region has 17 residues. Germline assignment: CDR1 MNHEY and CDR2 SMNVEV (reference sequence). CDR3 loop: CASSPDPGSLGYNEQFF. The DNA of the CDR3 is TGTGCCAGCAGTCCAGACCCAGGGTCCCTCGGCTACAATGAGCAGTTCTTC.

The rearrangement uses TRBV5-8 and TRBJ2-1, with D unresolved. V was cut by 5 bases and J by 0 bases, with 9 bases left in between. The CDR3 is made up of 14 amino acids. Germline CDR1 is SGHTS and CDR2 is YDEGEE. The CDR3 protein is CASRRSSSYNEQFF. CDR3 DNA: TGTGCCAGCAGACGGAGTAGCTCCTACAATGAGCAGTTCTTC.

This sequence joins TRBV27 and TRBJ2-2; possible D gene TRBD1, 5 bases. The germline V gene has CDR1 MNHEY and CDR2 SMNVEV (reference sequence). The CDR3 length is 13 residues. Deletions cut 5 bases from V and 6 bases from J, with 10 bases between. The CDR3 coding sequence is TGTGCCAGCAGTCCCCGACAGCCCGGGGAGCTGTTTTTT. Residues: CASSPRQPGELFF.

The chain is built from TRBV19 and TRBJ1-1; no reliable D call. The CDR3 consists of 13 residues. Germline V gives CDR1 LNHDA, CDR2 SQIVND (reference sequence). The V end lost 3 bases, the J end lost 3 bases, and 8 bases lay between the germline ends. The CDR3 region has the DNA TGTGCCAGTAGTATTACAGTAGACACTGAAGCTTTCTTT. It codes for CASSITVDTEAFF.

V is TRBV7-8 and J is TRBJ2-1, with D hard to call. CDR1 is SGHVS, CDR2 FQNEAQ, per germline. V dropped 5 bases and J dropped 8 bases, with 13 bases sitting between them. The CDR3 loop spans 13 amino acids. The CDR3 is CASSPPICDEQFF. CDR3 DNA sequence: TGTGCCAGCAGCCCCCCCATCTGCGATGAGCAGTTCTTC.

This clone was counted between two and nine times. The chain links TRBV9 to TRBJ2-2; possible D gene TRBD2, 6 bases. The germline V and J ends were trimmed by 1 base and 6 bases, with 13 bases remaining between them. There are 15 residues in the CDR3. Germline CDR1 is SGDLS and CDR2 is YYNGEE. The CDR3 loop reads CASSVSGGAAGELFF. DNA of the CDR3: TGTGCCAGCAGCGTATCTGGCGGGGCTGCCGGGGAGCTGTTTTTT.

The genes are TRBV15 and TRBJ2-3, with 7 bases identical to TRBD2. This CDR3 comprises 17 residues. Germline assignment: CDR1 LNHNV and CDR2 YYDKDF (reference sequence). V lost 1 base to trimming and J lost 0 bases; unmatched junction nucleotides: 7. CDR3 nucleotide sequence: TGTGCCACCAGCAGAGCCCAAGCGGGACCTAGCACAGATACGCAGTATTTT. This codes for CATSRAQAGPSTDTQYF.

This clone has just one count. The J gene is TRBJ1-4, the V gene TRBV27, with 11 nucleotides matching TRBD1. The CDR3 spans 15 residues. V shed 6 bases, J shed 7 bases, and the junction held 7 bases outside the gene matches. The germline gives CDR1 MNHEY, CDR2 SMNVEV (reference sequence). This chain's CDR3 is CASSPMGTGGEKLFF. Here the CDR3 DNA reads TGTGCCAGCAGCCCTATGGGGACAGGGGGTGAAAAACTGTTTTTT.

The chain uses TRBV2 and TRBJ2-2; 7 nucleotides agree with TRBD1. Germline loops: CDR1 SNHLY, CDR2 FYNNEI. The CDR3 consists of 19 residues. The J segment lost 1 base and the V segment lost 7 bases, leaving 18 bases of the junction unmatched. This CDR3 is CASTPSRDRVGVNTGELFF. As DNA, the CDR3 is TGTGCCAGCACTCCGTCCCGGGACAGAGTCGGAGTGAACACCGGGGAGCTGTTTTTT.

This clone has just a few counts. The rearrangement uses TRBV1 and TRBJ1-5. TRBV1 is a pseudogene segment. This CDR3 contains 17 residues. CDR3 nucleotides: TGCACCAGCAGCACCCAGATTGGGGGAGGTAACAATCAGCCCCAGCATTTT. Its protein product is CTSSTQIGGGNNQPQHF.

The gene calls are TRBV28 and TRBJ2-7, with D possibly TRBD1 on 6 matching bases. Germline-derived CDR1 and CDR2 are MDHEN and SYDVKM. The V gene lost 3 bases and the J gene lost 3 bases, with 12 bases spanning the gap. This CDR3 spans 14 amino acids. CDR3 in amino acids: CASSLGTCLYEQYF. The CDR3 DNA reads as TGTGCCAGCAGTTTGGGGACATGTCTCTACGAGCAGTACTTC.

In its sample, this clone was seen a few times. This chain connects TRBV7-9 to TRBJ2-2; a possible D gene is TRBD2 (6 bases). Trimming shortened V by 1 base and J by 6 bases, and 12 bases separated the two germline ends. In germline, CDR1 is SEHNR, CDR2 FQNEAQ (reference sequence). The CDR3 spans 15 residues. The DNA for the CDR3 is TGTGCCAGCAGCTTAGGGGGGGAGAGTGCCGGGGAGCTGTTTTTT. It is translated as CASSLGGESAGELFF.

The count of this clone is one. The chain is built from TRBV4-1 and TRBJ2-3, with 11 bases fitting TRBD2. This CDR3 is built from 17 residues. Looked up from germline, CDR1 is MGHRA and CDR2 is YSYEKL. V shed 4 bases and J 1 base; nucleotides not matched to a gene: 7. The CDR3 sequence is CASSRRVLAGGTDTQYF. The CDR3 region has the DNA TGCGCCAGCAGCCGAAGGGTACTAGCGGGAGGCACAGATACGCAGTATTTT.

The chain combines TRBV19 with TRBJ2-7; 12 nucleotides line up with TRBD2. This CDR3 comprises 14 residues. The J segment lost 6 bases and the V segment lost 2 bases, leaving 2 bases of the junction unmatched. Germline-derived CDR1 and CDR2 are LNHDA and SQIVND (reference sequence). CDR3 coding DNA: TGTGCCAGTAGTATACTGACTAGCGGGAGCGAGCAGTACTTC. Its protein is CASSILTSGSEQYF. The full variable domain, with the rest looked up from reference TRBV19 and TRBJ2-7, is DGGITQSPKYLFRKEGQNVTLSCEQNLNHDAMYWYRQDPGQGLRLIYYSQIVNDFQKGDIAEGYSVSREKKESFPLTVTSAQKNPTAFYLCASSILTSGSEQYFGPGTRLTVT.

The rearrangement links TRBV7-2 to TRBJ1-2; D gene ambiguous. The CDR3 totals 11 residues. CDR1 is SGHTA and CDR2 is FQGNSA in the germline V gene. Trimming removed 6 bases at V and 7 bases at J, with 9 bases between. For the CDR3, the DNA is TGTGCCAGCAGAAGGGAGGTTGGCTACACCTTC. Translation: CASRREVGYTF.

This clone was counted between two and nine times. CDR3 region: CASSFWSGDSGEQYF. CDR3 DNA: TGTGCCAGCAGCTTTTGGTCGGGGGACAGTGGAGAGCAGTACTTC. The rearrangement uses TRBV7-9 and TRBJ2-7; possibly TRBD1 for D (7 bases). This CDR3 has 15 amino acids. CDR1 is SEHNR, CDR2 FQNEAQ, per germline (reference sequence). V shed 3 bases and J shed 7 bases, with 19 bases lying between them.

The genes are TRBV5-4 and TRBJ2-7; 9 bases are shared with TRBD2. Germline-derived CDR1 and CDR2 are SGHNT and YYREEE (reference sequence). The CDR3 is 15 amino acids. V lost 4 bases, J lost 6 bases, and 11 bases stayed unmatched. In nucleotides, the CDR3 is TGTGCCAGCAGCGTAGGATCGGGACTAGCTGTCGAGCAGTACTTC. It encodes CASSVGSGLAVEQYF.

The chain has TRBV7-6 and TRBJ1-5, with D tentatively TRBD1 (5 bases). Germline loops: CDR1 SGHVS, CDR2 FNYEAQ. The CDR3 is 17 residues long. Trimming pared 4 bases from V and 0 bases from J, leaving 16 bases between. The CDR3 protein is CASSSGRGTYSNQPQHF. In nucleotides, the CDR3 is TGTGCCAGCAGCTCAGGGCGGGGGACCTATAGCAATCAGCCCCAGCATTTT.

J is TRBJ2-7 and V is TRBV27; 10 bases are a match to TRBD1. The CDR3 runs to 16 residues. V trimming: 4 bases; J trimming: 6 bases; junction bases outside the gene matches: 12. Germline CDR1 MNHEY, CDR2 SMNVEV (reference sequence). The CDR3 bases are TGTGCCAGCAGTTCGGACAGGGGGTGGACGGTTCTCGAGCAGTACTTC. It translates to CASSSDRGWTVLEQYF.

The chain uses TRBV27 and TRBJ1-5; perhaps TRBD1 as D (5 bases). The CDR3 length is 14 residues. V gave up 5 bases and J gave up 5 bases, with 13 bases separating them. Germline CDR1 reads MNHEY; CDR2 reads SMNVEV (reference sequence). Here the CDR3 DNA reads TGTGCCAGCAGTGCCACGGGGGTATATCAGCCCCAGCATTTT. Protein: CASSATGVYQPQHF.

Here the CDR3 DNA reads TGCGCCAGCAGCCAAGATCCAGCGGGGTGGGATGAGCAGTTCTTC. It encodes CASSQDPAGWDEQFF. The rearrangement uses TRBV4-3 and TRBJ2-1; 7 bases agree with TRBD2. With 0 bases clipped from V and 8 bases from J, the junction kept 7 bases outside the gene matches. Germline-derived CDR1 and CDR2 are LGHNA and YSLEER. The CDR3 has 15 residues.

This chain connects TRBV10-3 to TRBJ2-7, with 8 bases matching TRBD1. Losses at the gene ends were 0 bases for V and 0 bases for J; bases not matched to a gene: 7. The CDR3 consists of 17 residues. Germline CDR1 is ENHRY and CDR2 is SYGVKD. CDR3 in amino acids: CAISESHRQGPSYEQYF. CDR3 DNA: TGTGCCATCAGTGAGTCCCACCGACAGGGGCCCTCCTACGAGCAGTACTTC.

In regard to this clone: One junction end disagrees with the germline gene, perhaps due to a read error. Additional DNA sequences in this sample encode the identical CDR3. The CDR3, as DNA: TGCGCCAGCAGCTCTACTAGCTATGCCTACGAACAGTACTTC. This translates into CASSSTSYAYEQYF. The rearrangement links TRBV4-1 to TRBJ2-7; a weak D match, TRBD2 (6 bases). CDR1 is MGHRA and CDR2 is YSYEKL in the germline V gene. This CDR3 has 14 residues.

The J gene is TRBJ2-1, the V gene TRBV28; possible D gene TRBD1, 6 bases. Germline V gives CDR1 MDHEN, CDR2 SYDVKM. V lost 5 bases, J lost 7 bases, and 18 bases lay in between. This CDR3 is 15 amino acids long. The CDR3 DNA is TGTGCCAGCAGTCCGTCCGGCACAGGGACAAATGAGCAGTTCTTC. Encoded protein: CASSPSGTGTNEQFF.

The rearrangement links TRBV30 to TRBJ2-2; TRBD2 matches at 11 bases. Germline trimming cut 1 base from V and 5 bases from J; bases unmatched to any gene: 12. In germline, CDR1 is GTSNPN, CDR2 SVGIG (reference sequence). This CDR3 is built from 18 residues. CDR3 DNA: TGTGCCTGGAGTGACCCATCGGGACTAGCGGTTTTTACCGGGGAGCTGTTTTTT. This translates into CAWSDPSGLAVFTGELFF.

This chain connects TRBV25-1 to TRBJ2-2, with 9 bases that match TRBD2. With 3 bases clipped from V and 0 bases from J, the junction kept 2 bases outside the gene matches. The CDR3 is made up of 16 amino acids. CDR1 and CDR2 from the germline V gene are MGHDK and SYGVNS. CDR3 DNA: TGTGCCAGCAGTGAGTCTAGCGGGACGAACACCGGGGAGCTGTTTTTT. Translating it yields CASSESSGTNTGELFF. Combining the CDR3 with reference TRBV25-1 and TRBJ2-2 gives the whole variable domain EADIYQTPRYLVIGTGKKITLECSQTMGHDKMYWYQQDPGMELHLIHYSYGVNSTEKGDLSSESTVSRIRTEHFPLTLESARPSHTSQYLCASSESSGTNTGELFFGEGSRLTVL.